One and the same sample provided the 19 T cell receptor beta chains below, sequenced in a study of blood T cell repertoires in COVID-19. TCRdb's table, derived via immunoSEQ multiplex PCR, lists solely in-frame clones and lacks some. The sample contains some 250,000 clones, about nine tenths of which appear only once. The sequenced sample consisted of peripheral blood. Receptors were obtained from a man aged 25-40 years who had recovered from COVID-19.

This chain links TRBV6-2 or TRBV6-3 with TRBJ2-7, with a weak D call TRBD2 (5 bases). The CDR3 has 15 amino acids. Germline loops: CDR1 MNHEY, CDR2 SVGEGT. Deletions cut 4 bases from V and 0 bases from J, with 13 bases between. The CDR3 sequence is CASSSDGKDSYEQYF. The CDR3 DNA reads as TGTGCCAGCAGTTCGGACGGGAAAGACTCCTACGAGCAGTACTTC.

The gene calls are TRBV29-1 and TRBJ1-1; perhaps TRBD1 as D (5 bases). Trimming removed 3 bases at V and 10 bases at J, with 15 bases between. This CDR3 comprises 12 residues. The V gene's germline CDR1 is SQVTM and CDR2 ANQGSEA. The CDR3 nucleotides are TGCAGCGTTGACGGGCAGGGCGAGACAGCTTTCTTT. It encodes CSVDGQGETAFF.

The chain employs TRBV6-5 and TRBJ1-4; D gene ambiguous. CDR3 size: 16 residues. The V and J ends lost 2 bases and 0 bases respectively, with 10 bases between them. The germline CDR1 and CDR2 sequences are MNHEY and SVGAGI. Written as DNA, the CDR3 is TGTGCCAGCAGTTACCGGCGGGGAGCAACTAATGAAAAACTGTTTTTT. It codes for CASSYRRGATNEKLFF.

The chain joins TRBV10-3 to TRBJ2-5; a possible D gene is TRBD2 (7 bases). This CDR3 spans 15 amino acids. With 0 bases removed from V and 5 bases from J, the gap between germline ends came to 13 bases. Germline CDR1 reads ENHRY; CDR2 reads SYGVKD. CDR3 loop: CAISESRGGAETQYF. In DNA, the CDR3 is TGTGCCATCAGTGAGTCGAGGGGGGGCGCCGAGACCCAGTACTTC.

The chain couples TRBV6-5 to TRBJ2-5; 8 nucleotides align to TRBD2. Germline CDR1 is MNHEY and CDR2 is SVGAGI. Trimming took 2 bases from V and 1 from J; bases not matched to a gene: 3. This CDR3 comprises 15 residues. CDR3 amino acids: CASSYRRGAQETQYF. The CDR3 nucleotides are TGTGCCAGCAGTTACCGGCGGGGGGCCCAAGAGACCCAGTACTTC.

The chain is built from TRBV18 and TRBJ2-3; 7 nucleotides agree with TRBD2. Losses at the gene ends were 3 bases for V and 4 bases for J; bases not matched to a gene: 10. Germline V gene lookup returns CDR1 KGHSH and CDR2 LQKENI. This CDR3 is 16 amino acids long. In DNA form, the CDR3 reads TGTGCCAGCTCACCCAACCTGGCGGGGGAGGCAGATACGCAGTATTTT. Its protein is CASSPNLAGEADTQYF.

This chain joins TRBV19 and TRBJ1-2, with D perhaps matching TRBD1 (5 bases). The CDR3 runs 15 residues. With 3 bases removed from V and 6 bases from J, the gap between germline ends came to 17 bases. In germline, CDR1 is LNHDA, CDR2 SQIVND (reference sequence). The DNA of the CDR3 is TGTGCCAGTAGTATCGACTCGGTTGGGGGGAATGGCTACACCTTC. Amino acid sequence: CASSIDSVGGNGYTF.

The J gene is TRBJ2-3, the V gene TRBV5-1; D unresolved. Germline CDR1 SGHRS, CDR2 YFSETQ. V lost 0 bases to trimming and J lost 5 bases, with 7 bases between them. The CDR3 covers 13 residues. CDR3 bases: TGCGCCAGCAGCTTGGTGCCAGTAGATACGCAGTATTTT. This translates into CASSLVPVDTQYF.

The sample holds one count of this clone. This chain joins TRBV4-3 and TRBJ1-2; maybe TRBD1 (6 bases). The length of the CDR3 is 15 residues. Germline CDR1 is LGHNA and CDR2 is YSLEER. Trimming pared 0 bases from V and 4 bases from J, leaving 12 bases between. The CDR3 reads CASSQDGGAGYGYTF. CDR3 nucleotide sequence: TGCGCCAGCAGCCAAGACGGGGGGGCGGGCTATGGCTACACCTTC.

This clone showed up just once. This chain links TRBV24-1 with TRBJ2-1, with TRBD2 as a possible D gene (5 bases). The germline V gene encodes CDR1 KGHDR and CDR2 SFDVKD. V lost 7 bases and J 4 bases, leaving 16 bases between the germline ends. This CDR3 region has 15 residues. CDR3 DNA: TGTGCCACCAGCTCTTCATTAGGGAGTTACAATGAGCAGTTCTTC. This translates into CATSSSLGSYNEQFF.

V is TRBV7-9 and J is TRBJ1-1, with D tentatively TRBD1 (6 bases). The CDR3 spans 14 residues. The germline V and J ends were trimmed by 6 bases and 8 bases, with 19 bases remaining between them. Looked up from germline, CDR1 is SEHNR and CDR2 is FQNEAQ (reference sequence). The CDR3 here is CASSPRQATLEAFF. CDR3 nucleotide sequence: TGTGCCAGCAGTCCACGACAGGCTACCTTAGAAGCTTTCTTT.

The chain is built from TRBV5-4 and TRBJ2-1, with 8 nucleotides matching TRBD2. CDR1 and CDR2 from the germline V gene are SGHNT and YYREEE (reference sequence). V lost 1 base, J lost 0 bases, and 9 bases stayed unmatched. The CDR3 covers 18 residues. The CDR3 sequence: CASSLFGGGGNSYNEQFF. The CDR3 DNA reads TGTGCCAGCAGCTTGTTTGGCGGCGGGGGGAACTCCTACAATGAGCAGTTCTTC.

The chain links TRBV30 to TRBJ1-2; possible D gene TRBD1, 5 bases. This CDR3 is built from 13 residues. V shed 0 bases and J shed 8 bases, with 13 bases lying between them. Looked up from germline, CDR1 is GTSNPN and CDR2 is SVGIG (reference sequence). The CDR3 region has the DNA TGTGCCTGGAGTGTACCTGGGGCGAGGGGCTACACCTTC. Translated: CAWSVPGARGYTF.

The chain uses TRBV3-1 (or the pseudogene TRBV3-2) and TRBJ1-2; 9 bases map to TRBD1. This CDR3 has 14 residues. The V segment lost 4 bases and the J segment 8 bases; nucleotides outside the gene matches: 8. Looked up from germline, CDR1 is LGHDT and CDR2 is YNNKEL (reference sequence). In nucleotides, the CDR3 is TGTGCCAGCAGCCCCGGGACAGGGCGCGGGGGCTACACCTTC. Amino acid sequence: CASSPGTGRGGYTF.

The gene calls are TRBV30 and TRBJ2-5; 7 bases line up with TRBD1. The CDR3 has 15 residues. V was clipped by 2 bases and J by 2 bases; unmatched bases: 8. Germline CDR1 reads GTSNPN; CDR2 reads SVGIG (reference sequence). The CDR3 sequence: CAWSIGQVNQETQYF. The CDR3, as DNA: TGTGCCTGGAGTATCGGACAGGTTAATCAAGAGACCCAGTACTTC.

The CDR3 region has the DNA TGTGCCATCAGGGGACAGGGCGCAAACTATGGCTACACCTTC. It encodes CAIRGQGANYGYTF. The chain couples TRBV10-3 to TRBJ1-2; TRBD1 agrees at 9 bases. J lost 2 bases, V lost 6 bases, and 4 bases had no gene match. Germline lookup yields CDR1 ENHRY and CDR2 SYGVKD. The CDR3 is 14 amino acids.

This chain joins TRBV19 and TRBJ1-2, with a weak D call TRBD1 (6 bases). Trimming left V 3 bases short and J 7 bases short, with 21 bases between. The CDR3 contains 16 residues. The germline gives CDR1 LNHDA, CDR2 SQIVND (reference sequence). The CDR3 nucleotides read TGTGCCAGTAGTATCTCGGGATACAGGGAAATACTTGGCTACACCTTC. This gives the protein CASSISGYREILGYTF.

This clone came up many times. The J gene is TRBJ1-5, the V gene TRBV29-1; D is uncertain. The CDR3 contains 15 residues. With 8 bases removed from V and 4 bases from J, the gap between germline ends came to 21 bases. Germline CDR1 is SQVTM and CDR2 is ANQGSEA. CDR3 bases: TGCAGCATATCGGACGGACTTTTAGGGAATCAGCCCCAGCATTTT. This translates into CSISDGLLGNQPQHF.

A remark on this clone: The sample contains more than one DNA sequence encoding this CDR3. The chain has TRBV5-6 and TRBJ2-5; 11 nucleotides line up with TRBD2. The V gene end was trimmed by 2 bases and the J gene end by 2 bases; junction bases not matched to a gene: 2. The length of the CDR3 is 15 residues. Germline V gene data show CDR1 as SGHDT and CDR2 as YYEEEE. CDR3 loop: CASSFTSGGQETQYF. The CDR3 DNA reads as TGTGCCAGCAGCTTTACTAGCGGGGGACAAGAGACCCAGTACTTC.